This T cell receptor (beta chain) was documented in a study of cytomegalovirus exposure and HLA in healthy donors (TCRdb year 2017). Study-wide context: According to a later analysis, one platform produced both the 100 to 150 validation repertoires and the roughly 650 repertoires of the first cohort. The study was designed to test whether signatures of past pathogen exposure could be identified by cataloging public T cell receptors. In addition to the first cohort of hundreds of subjects, a separate validation cohort of 120 different subjects was used. The study combined high-throughput TCR immunosequencing, statistical association of individual TCRs with disease status, and machine learning to predict cytomegalovirus infection status.

The CDR3, from cysteine to phenylalanine, totals 13 residues. The retained sequence is limited to the CDR3, 39 bases, with the frame set at the first base. Via the germline V gene, CDR1 is SQVTM and CDR2 ANQGSEA. Trimming at the junction amounts to 4 bases on V and 3 bases on J, and the germline ends lie 9 bases apart. Separate from the roughly 650-subject first cohort, the validation cohort of over 90 subjects was the group to which the donors belonged. Library method: the immunoSEQ multiplex PCR assay. In the paper's pipeline: A statistical classification framework was developed to diagnose cytomegalovirus status using the catalog of TCR beta chain sequences. TCRdb took over this immuneACCESS table, retaining in-frame rearrangements with V and J assigned. Such tables are incomplete; in checked studies, under half of the missing clones stem from an unresolved V gene, and the remainder is unexplained. The DNA was the basis for D and trimming; V, J and clone size are from that table. This sample is represented by about 130,000 clones; approximately 90% of them were singletons. The ten largest clones represent roughly 6.7% of the sample.

To note about this clone: What antigen it recognizes has not been identified. Within one base of it there is no much larger clone, and no base qualities were kept.

Study-wide conclusions, independent of this receptor: The authors suggested that the approach could potentially be extended to other disease states and immunological phenotypes. Of the cluster scores, 85% to 95% were above 0 in a later analysis, which found that TCRs clustered in the first cohort also tended to co-occur in the 120 validation repertoires. A later analysis lacked HLA typing for the validation cohort, so it scored co-occurrence in that cohort across all 120 repertoires. In vitro tests confirmed that a few of the cytomegalovirus-associated TCR beta chains recognize cytomegalovirus antigens. Most TCR sequences were observed very rarely across donors, whereas some public TCRs were present in many individuals. The study listed over 150 TCR beta chains as associated with cytomegalovirus. The classifier was reported to diagnose cytomegalovirus status with high specificity and sensitivity in both the original cohort and the validation cohort.

Recombination joined TRBV29-1 with TRBJ1-4, with no reliable assignment of the D segment. The sample comprised PBMCs. The TCR originated in a woman in her twenties or thirties in good health and CMV-seropositive. The CDR3 here reads CSVVGGSNEKLFF. The nucleotides read TGCAGCGTTGTAGGCGGTTCTAATGAAAAACTGTTTTTT.